The subject of this entry is one TCR beta chain. This sample stems from a study of blood T cell repertoires in COVID-19. Across the whole study: Whether acute or convalescent, the COVID-19 samples came from the United States, Italy and Spain.

Two negative PCRs, clearance, or symptom resolution characterized the recovered Cohort 3 donors. Method: immunoSEQ multiplex PCR; TCRdb's copy keeps in-frame clones and lacks some. The repertoire has approximately 250,000 clones, approximately 80% of them found once; the top ten carry about 15%. This sequence originates from a man in his forties or fifties who had recovered from COVID-19. Sequencing was performed on PBMCs or T cells enriched from blood (not recorded which).

CDR3 protein: CASSQAGTGPYGYTF. For the CDR3, the DNA is TGCGCCAGCAGCCAAGCTGGTACAGGGCCCTATGGCTACACCTTC. V usage is TRBV4-3 and J usage is TRBJ1-2, with D tentatively TRBD1 (6 bases). The germline gives CDR1 LGHNA, CDR2 YSLEER. V shed 1 base and J shed 4 bases, with 13 bases lying between them. The length of the CDR3 is 15 residues.